What follows are 6 T cell receptor beta chains derived from one specimen sequenced in a study of cytomegalovirus exposure and HLA in healthy donors. Primers included in the PCR were 60 Vbeta and 13 Jbeta primers. Repertoires were generated with immunoSEQ multiplex PCR, while TCRdb's copy carries only in-frame clones and drops some. The table shows 150,000 to 200,000 clones, with 75% to 90% occurring only once. The material sequenced was PBMCs. The receptor source for this set is a girl aged 5-17 years in good health and CMV-seropositive.

V and J are TRBV19 and TRBJ1-1; TRBD1 is a possible D gene (5 bases). Germline CDR1 is LNHDA and CDR2 is SQIVND (reference sequence). The CDR3 consists of 16 residues. V lost 7 bases, J lost 3 bases, and 21 bases lay in between. This CDR3 is CASKATLQVWDTEAFF. The CDR3 nucleotides read TGTGCCAGTAAAGCGACGCTACAGGTCTGGGACACTGAAGCTTTCTTT.

CDR3 in amino acids: CASFTGWGGPSTRTDTQYF. The CDR3 DNA reads TGTGCCAGCTTCACCGGGTGGGGCGGCCCCTCTACGAGGACAGATACGCAGTATTTT. The chain is built from TRBV18 and TRBJ2-3; the D gene is possibly TRBD1 (5 bases). V was clipped by 7 bases and J by 3 bases, with 29 bases between them. Germline CDR1 KGHSH, CDR2 LQKENI. This CDR3 has 19 residues.

The chain joins TRBV7-2 to TRBJ2-3; 9 nucleotides line up with TRBD2. Trimming took 3 bases from V and 1 from J; bases not matched to a gene: 11. The CDR3 extends over 18 amino acids. Germline CDR1 is SGHTA and CDR2 is FQGNSA. CDR3 bases: TGTGCCAGCAGCTTTTGGTATAGCGGGGGTGCTGGCACAGATACGCAGTATTTT. It encodes CASSFWYSGGAGTDTQYF.

V usage is TRBV19 and J usage is TRBJ1-4; D is uncertain. The CDR3 runs to 13 residues. The V gene's germline CDR1 is LNHDA and CDR2 SQIVND (reference sequence). V lost 3 bases and J lost 8, with 10 bases in between. CDR3 region: CASSIGGSEKLFF. The CDR3 nucleotides read TGTGCCAGTAGTATTGGTGGGAGCGAAAAACTGTTTTTT. Filled out from reference TRBV19 and TRBJ1-4, the complete variable domain reads DGGITQSPKYLFRKEGQNVTLSCEQNLNHDAMYWYRQDPGQGLRLIYYSQIVNDFQKGDIAEGYSVSREKKESFPLTVTSAQKNPTAFYLCASSIGGSEKLFFGSGTQLSVL.

The V and J genes are TRBV11-2 and TRBJ2-7, with a tentative D call TRBD2 (6 bases). The CDR3 is 15 amino acids. V gave up 5 bases and J gave up 4 bases, with 18 bases separating them. Looked up from germline, CDR1 is SGHAT and CDR2 is FQNNGV. CDR3 coding DNA: TGTGCCAGCAGCCCTTCGATAGCGGAGGGGTACGAGCAGTACTTC. Protein sequence: CASSPSIAEGYEQYF. The variable domain in full, with the rest retrieved from reference TRBV11-2 and TRBJ2-7, is EAGVAQSPRYKIIEKRQSVAFWCNPISGHATLYWYQQILGQGPKLLIQFQNNGVVDDSQLPKDRFSAERLKGVDSTLKIQPAKLEDSAVYLCASSPSIAEGYEQYFGPGTRLTVT.

The genes are TRBV7-9 and TRBJ2-3, with TRBD1 matching 10 bases. The J segment lost 3 bases and the V segment lost 4 bases, leaving 7 bases of the junction unmatched. There are 16 residues in the CDR3. Germline loops: CDR1 SEHNR, CDR2 FQNEAQ (reference sequence). CDR3 DNA sequence: TGTGCCAGCAGCTCTGGACAGGGGGTATGGACAGATACGCAGTATTTT. Its protein product is CASSSGQGVWTDTQYF. The variable domain in full, with the rest retrieved from reference TRBV7-9 and TRBJ2-3, is DTGVSQNPRHKITKRGQNVTFRCDPISEHNRLYWYRQTLGQGPEFLTYFQNEAQLEKSRLLSDRFSAERPKGSFSTLEIQRTEQGDSAMYLCASSSGQGVWTDTQYFGPGTRLTVL.